These 31 T cell receptor beta chains share one sample of origin, sequenced in a study of CD8+ T cells in alopecia areata. In each case, RNA was isolated and then reverse transcribed into cDNA as the sequencing template. Libraries were prepared by immunoSEQ multiplex PCR; TCRdb keeps only in-frame clonotypes and omits some of them. Here the sample spans 70,000 or so clones, 25% to 35% being singletons. Treatment indicated: oral pan-JAK inhibitor, 5-10 mg twice daily. The sample was CD8+ T cells sorted from blood, taken at week 4, from a patient treated with tofacitinib. The receptor set was obtained from a human donor with alopecia areata.

The V gene is TRBV30, the J gene TRBJ1-1; TRBD1 agrees at 8 bases. The germline V gene has CDR1 GTSNPN and CDR2 SVGIG (reference sequence). The V segment lost 3 bases and the J segment 5 bases; nucleotides outside the gene matches: 8. The CDR3 covers 14 residues. CDR3 nucleotide sequence: TGTGCCTGGAGGGGTCCAGGGGGCGGGACTGAAGCTTTCTTT. It codes for CAWRGPGGGTEAFF.

The J gene is TRBJ2-1, the V gene TRBV7-2, with TRBD1 identical over 7 bases. The CDR3 length is 16 residues. Germline lookup yields CDR1 SGHTA and CDR2 FQGNSA. J lost 4 bases, V lost 5 bases, and 11 bases had no gene match. CDR3 in amino acids: CASSLKGAVQYNEQFF. CDR3 DNA: TGTGCCAGCAGCCTGAAGGGGGCAGTTCAGTACAATGAGCAGTTCTTC.

The chain is built from TRBV29-1 and TRBJ1-2, with D perhaps matching TRBD1 (5 bases). V lost 6 bases, J lost 8 bases, and 19 bases lay in between. The CDR3 covers 13 residues. CDR1 and CDR2 from the germline V gene are SQVTM and ANQGSEA. The CDR3 DNA is TGCAGCGTCCCCAGAGGGGATCTGCGAGGCTACACCTTC. Translated: CSVPRGDLRGYTF.

The chain has TRBV27 and TRBJ1-1; the D is unclear. The germline V gene encodes CDR1 MNHEY and CDR2 SMNVEV (reference sequence). The CDR3 is 13 residues long. V was trimmed by 3 bases and J by 4 bases, leaving 9 bases between them. CDR3 nucleotides: TGTGCCAGCAGTTTCCTAACAAGCACTGAAGCTTTCTTT. It yields the protein CASSFLTSTEAFF.

This clone was found a few times. This sequence joins TRBV19 and TRBJ1-5, with unresolved D. Germline CDR1 LNHDA, CDR2 SQIVND (reference sequence). CDR3 length equals 14 residues. Trimming removed 5 bases from V and 0 bases from J, with 8 bases in between. The CDR3 region has the DNA TGTGCCAGTAGTCCGACATATAGCAATCAGCCCCAGCATTTT. It specifies CASSPTYSNQPQHF.

The genes are TRBV25-1 and TRBJ2-4; D tentatively reads TRBD1 or TRBD2 (5 bases each). The V and J ends lost 4 bases and 1 base respectively, with 17 bases between them. The CDR3 extends over 17 amino acids. Germline V gives CDR1 MGHDK, CDR2 SYGVNS. The CDR3 DNA sequence: TGTGCCAGCAGTGCCGGGACGGGAAGAATGGCCAAAAACATTCAGTACTTC. Translated: CASSAGTGRMAKNIQYF.

This clone was seen only a few times. The rearrangement uses TRBV5-1 and TRBJ2-7, with 8 bases identical to TRBD1. This CDR3 has 14 amino acids. Germline CDR1 is SGHRS and CDR2 is YFSETQ. With 5 bases clipped from V and 7 bases from J, the junction kept 11 bases outside the gene matches. This CDR3 is CASRGNRGRGEQYF. In DNA form, the CDR3 reads TGCGCCAGCAGAGGTAACAGGGGGAGAGGAGAGCAGTACTTC.

This clone has more than one count but fewer than ten. The J gene is TRBJ2-3, the V gene TRBV29-1; 7 positions match TRBD1. The CDR3 has 16 amino acids. After removal of 6 bases from V and 2 bases from J, the junction contained 14 bases not matched to a gene. The germline V gene has CDR1 SQVTM and CDR2 ANQGSEA. The CDR3 coding sequence is TGCAGCGTCGTCCCTCCAGGGGGACCCTACACAGATACGCAGTATTTT. Its protein is CSVVPPGGPYTDTQYF.

This clone was seen a few times. The CDR3 DNA reads as TGCAGCGTTGAAAGGACTGAAGCTTTCTTT. Translated, it gives CSVERTEAFF. This chain connects TRBV29-1 to TRBJ1-1, with D unclear. The germline V gene has CDR1 SQVTM and CDR2 ANQGSEA. The V end lost 2 bases, the J end lost 5 bases, and 3 bases lay between the germline ends. The CDR3 covers 10 residues.

The V and J genes are TRBV6-5 and TRBJ1-4; 7 bases line up with TRBD1. Germline loops: CDR1 MNHEY, CDR2 SVGAGI. The CDR3 totals 14 residues. V lost 5 bases and J lost 8; bases outside the gene matches: 8. The CDR3 nucleotides read TGTGCCAGCAGTCTTACAGGGGTTAACGAAAAACTGTTTTTT. This encodes CASSLTGVNEKLFF.

This clone was seen a handful of times. CDR3 coding DNA: TGTGCCAGCAGCGCTGGGGGGACTTCCACCTACAATGAGCAGTTCTTC. Its translation is CASSAGGTSTYNEQFF. The chain joins TRBV9 to TRBJ2-1; D might be TRBD2 (6 bases). The germline gives CDR1 SGDLS, CDR2 YYNGEE. Trimming shortened V by 3 bases and J by 2 bases, and 15 bases separated the two germline ends. The length of the CDR3 is 16 residues.

The rearrangement joins TRBV7-9 to TRBJ2-7; 10 bases agree with TRBD1. Germline lookup yields CDR1 SEHNR and CDR2 FQNEAQ (reference sequence). This CDR3 has 15 residues. With 5 bases clipped from V and 2 bases from J, the junction kept 6 bases outside the gene matches. In DNA, the CDR3 is TGTGCCAGCAGCACGCCCGGACAGGGGGCCTACGAGCAGTACTTC. Translation gives CASSTPGQGAYEQYF.

This clone appeared once. The chain links TRBV11-2 to TRBJ2-3; D remains ambiguous. V gave up 3 bases and J gave up 0 bases, with 10 bases separating them. The CDR3 spans 15 residues. Germline V lookup: CDR1 SGHAT, CDR2 FQNNGV. The CDR3 DNA reads TGTGCCAGCAGCTTTGCTCCACGAAGCACAGATACGCAGTATTTT. Its translation: CASSFAPRSTDTQYF. Full variable domain (remainder filled in from reference TRBV11-2 and TRBJ2-3): EAGVAQSPRYKIIEKRQSVAFWCNPISGHATLYWYQQILGQGPKLLIQFQNNGVVDDSQLPKDRFSAERLKGVDSTLKIQPAKLEDSAVYLCASSFAPRSTDTQYFGPGTRLTVL.

This chain links TRBV25-1 with TRBJ1-5; D might be TRBD1 (5 bases). The CDR3 extends over 12 amino acids. The V end lost 8 bases, the J end lost 4 bases, and 9 bases lay between the germline ends. Germline loops: CDR1 MGHDK, CDR2 SYGVNS. The CDR3 DNA is TGTGCCAGCGGAACAGGTAATCAGCCCCAGCATTTT. It codes for CASGTGNQPQHF.

This clone was counted between two and nine times. V is TRBV7-9 and J is TRBJ1-2; TRBD1 matches 7 bases. CDR3 size: 14 residues. Germline trimming cut 6 bases from V and 1 base from J; bases unmatched to any gene: 5. In germline, CDR1 is SEHNR, CDR2 FQNEAQ (reference sequence). The CDR3 loop reads CASRWGDSNYGYTF. CDR3 sequence (DNA): TGTGCCAGCAGGTGGGGGGACAGTAACTATGGCTACACCTTC.

This clone was detected ten times or more. V and J are TRBV11-2 and TRBJ2-7; unclear D gene. The V end lost 3 bases, the J end lost 3 bases, and 6 bases lay between the germline ends. Germline loops: CDR1 SGHAT, CDR2 FQNNGV. There are 12 residues in the CDR3. Written as DNA, the CDR3 is TGTGCCAGCAGCTTTAAGAGCTACGAGCAGTACTTC. As protein: CASSFKSYEQYF.

The chain uses TRBV15 and TRBJ2-1, with a possible D match to TRBD1 (6 bases). The length of the CDR3 is 16 residues. Germline values: CDR1 LNHNV, CDR2 YYDKDF (reference sequence). The ends were cut back, 2 bases at V and 6 bases at J, with 17 bases in the middle. As DNA, the CDR3 is TGTGCCACCAGCAGACGACCTGGACAGCTTGGCAATGAGCAGTTCTTC. It yields the protein CATSRRPGQLGNEQFF.

This clone was detected only a few times. The V and J genes are TRBV30 and TRBJ2-3; D is unclear. V was trimmed by 6 bases and J by 6 bases, leaving 10 bases between them. The CDR3 contains 11 residues. The germline V gene encodes CDR1 GTSNPN and CDR2 SVGIG (reference sequence). The CDR3 DNA is TGTGCCTGCGGTAATTGGGATACGCAGTATTTT. Its protein is CACGNWDTQYF.

This chain joins TRBV29-1 and TRBJ1-2; 11 bases are shared with TRBD1. CDR3 length: 14 amino acids. Germline CDR1 is SQVTM and CDR2 is ANQGSEA. With 6 bases clipped from V and 7 bases from J, the junction kept 10 bases outside the gene matches. The DNA for the CDR3 is TGCAGCGTGCCCCCCGGACAGGGGGCGATTGGCTACACCTTC. Amino acids: CSVPPGQGAIGYTF.

The gene calls are TRBV9 and TRBJ2-2; no reliable D call. The CDR3 has 12 amino acids. Germline CDR1 is SGDLS and CDR2 is YYNGEE. Trimming removed 4 bases from V and 6 bases from J, with 7 bases in between. CDR3 bases: TGTGCCAGCAGCCCGATGGCCGGGGAGCTGTTTTTT. Its protein product is CASSPMAGELFF.

This clone has just a few counts. The chain's CDR3 is CSVVARSYEQYF. The DNA for the CDR3 is TGCAGCGTTGTGGCTAGGAGCTACGAGCAGTACTTC. The rearrangement joins TRBV29-1 to TRBJ2-7; D remains ambiguous. The V gene lost 4 bases and the J gene lost 3 bases, with 10 bases spanning the gap. CDR1 SQVTM and CDR2 ANQGSEA come from the germline V gene. CDR3 size: 12 residues.

The genes are TRBV2 and TRBJ1-5; 8 nucleotides agree with TRBD1. Unmatched junction bases numbered 8, after V lost 4 bases and J lost 3 bases. Germline V gene lookup returns CDR1 SNHLY and CDR2 FYNNEI. The CDR3 covers 16 residues. In DNA form, the CDR3 reads TGTGCCAGCAGTGTATTAAGGACAGGGACCAATCAGCCCCAGCATTTT. It codes for CASSVLRTGTNQPQHF.

This CDR3 is CASSRAVLLTGELFF. The CDR3 DNA follows: TGTGCCAGCAGCCGCGCCGTTCTTCTAACCGGGGAGCTGTTTTTT. This sequence joins TRBV27 and TRBJ2-2, with D uncertain. Per the germline V gene, CDR1 is MNHEY and CDR2 is SMNVEV (reference sequence). Trimming stripped 6 bases from V and 5 bases from J, with 16 bases between. This CDR3 spans 15 amino acids.

This clone has only a few counts. The chain uses TRBV29-1 and TRBJ2-1; TRBD1 matches at 9 bases. J was trimmed by 7 bases and V by 4 bases; bases with no gene match: 5. Germline-derived CDR1 and CDR2 are SQVTM and ANQGSEA. The CDR3 length is 13 residues. The CDR3, as DNA: TGCAGCGTTGCCGGGACAGGGCTAAATGAGCAGTTCTTC. Translation gives CSVAGTGLNEQFF.

The chain carries TRBV25-1 and TRBJ2-3, with 8 nucleotides matching TRBD2. The CDR3 has 15 amino acids. With V trimmed by 8 bases and J by 4 bases, 11 bases remained unmatched. Germline-derived CDR1 and CDR2 are MGHDK and SYGVNS. The CDR3 bases are TGTGCCAGCCGCAGCATAGCGGGATCGGCAGATACGCAGTATTTT. It encodes CASRSIAGSADTQYF.

By proportion, this clone is medium-sized. J is TRBJ2-1 and V is TRBV7-3, with 8 bases lining up with TRBD2. The germline V gene has CDR1 SGHTA and CDR2 FQGTGA. Unmatched junction bases numbered 4, after V lost 5 bases and J lost 4 bases. The CDR3 has 14 residues. CDR3 bases: TGTGCCAGCAGCCCCGGGACTAGTTACAATGAGCAGTTCTTC. It yields the protein CASSPGTSYNEQFF.

The genes are TRBV7-9 and TRBJ1-1; D ambiguous. Germline V gene lookup returns CDR1 SEHNR and CDR2 FQNEAQ (reference sequence). The germline V and J ends were trimmed by 4 bases and 5 bases, with 17 bases remaining between them. This CDR3 comprises 15 residues. In nucleotides, the CDR3 is TGTGCCAGCAGCTCCGCGGAGGGAAGGTGGACTGAAGCTTTCTTT. This codes for CASSSAEGRWTEAFF.

On this clone itself: A junction boundary mismatches the germline segment, possibly from a read error. This chain joins TRBV29-1 and TRBJ2-3; D is unresolved. Germline V gene sequence: CDR1 SQVTM, CDR2 ANQGSEA. This CDR3 spans 10 amino acids. CDR3 bases: TGCAGCGTTGTTGTCGTAGGGCCCGTTTTT. Translated: CSVVVVGPVF.

The CDR3 here is CAWSFSFEAFF. The CDR3 coding sequence is TGTGCCTGGAGTTTTTCTTTTGAAGCTTTCTTT. This sequence joins TRBV30 and TRBJ1-1; D is unclear. The V end was cut by 2 bases, the J end by 7 bases, with 8 bases between. There are 11 residues in the CDR3. Germline CDR1 is GTSNPN and CDR2 is SVGIG (reference sequence). Based on the CDR3 plus reference TRBV30 and TRBJ1-1, the full variable domain is SQTIHQWPATLVQPVGSPLSLECTVEGTSNPNLYWYRQAAGRGLQLLFYSVGIGQISSEVPQNLSASRPQDRQFILSSKKLLLSDSGFYLCAWSFSFEAFFGQGTRLTVV.

This chain uses TRBV29-1 with TRBJ1-2; a weak D match, TRBD1 (6 bases). V dropped 4 bases and J dropped 3 bases, with 12 bases sitting between them. Germline V CDR1 and CDR2: SQVTM, ANQGSEA. This CDR3 spans 13 amino acids. In DNA, the CDR3 is TGCAGCGTTGGCCCACAGGGACACTATGGCTACACCTTC. This codes for CSVGPQGHYGYTF.

This clone was picked up a small number of times. This chain joins TRBV19 and TRBJ1-5, with D unclear. The CDR3 consists of 17 residues. Germline V gives CDR1 LNHDA, CDR2 SQIVND (reference sequence). V was pared by 1 base and J by 0 bases, with 13 bases between. The CDR3 DNA sequence: TGTGCCAGTAGTATAGGCTGGGCGACTTATAGCAATCAGCCCCAGCATTTT. Translation gives CASSIGWATYSNQPQHF.